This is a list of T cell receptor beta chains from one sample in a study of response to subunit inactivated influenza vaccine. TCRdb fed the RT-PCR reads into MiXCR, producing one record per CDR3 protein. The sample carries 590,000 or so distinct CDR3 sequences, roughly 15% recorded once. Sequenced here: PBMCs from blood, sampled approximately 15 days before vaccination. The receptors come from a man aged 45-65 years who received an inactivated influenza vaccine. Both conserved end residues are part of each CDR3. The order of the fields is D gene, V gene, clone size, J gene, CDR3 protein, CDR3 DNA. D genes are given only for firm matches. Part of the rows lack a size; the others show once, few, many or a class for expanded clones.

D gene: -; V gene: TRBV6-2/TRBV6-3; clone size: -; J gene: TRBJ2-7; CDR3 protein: CASTSYSSYEQYF; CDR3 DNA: TGTGCCAGCACTAGCTACAGCTCCTACGAGCAGTACTTC
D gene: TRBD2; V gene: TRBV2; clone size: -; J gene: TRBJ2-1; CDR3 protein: CASSEAFGGGANEQFF; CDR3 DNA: TGTGCCAGCAGTGAAGCGTTCGGCGGGGGTGCGAATGAGCAGTTCTTC
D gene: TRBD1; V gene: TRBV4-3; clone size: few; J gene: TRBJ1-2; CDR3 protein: CASSQGQGWSYGYTF; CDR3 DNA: TGCGCCAGCAGCCAGGGACAGGGATGGAGCTATGGCTACACCTTC
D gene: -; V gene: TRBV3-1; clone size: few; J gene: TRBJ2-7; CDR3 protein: CASSREDAYEQYF; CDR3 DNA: TGTGCCAGCAGCCGAGAGGATGCCTACGAGCAGTACTTC
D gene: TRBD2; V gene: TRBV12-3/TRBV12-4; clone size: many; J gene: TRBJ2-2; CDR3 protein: CASSLRDVLAGGFGAWNTGELFF; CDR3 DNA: TGTGCCAGCAGTTTAAGGGACGTTCTAGCGGGAGGATTTGGGGCCTGGAACACCGGGGAGCTGTTTTTT
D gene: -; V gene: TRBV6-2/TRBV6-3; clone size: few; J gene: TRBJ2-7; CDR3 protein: CASSLTARTYEQYF; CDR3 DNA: TGTGCCAGCAGCTTAACAGCCCGTACCTACGAGCAGTACTTC
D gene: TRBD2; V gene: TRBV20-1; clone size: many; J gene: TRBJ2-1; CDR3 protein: CSATSGSDMDEQFF; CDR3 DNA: TGCAGTGCCACCAGCGGGAGCGACATGGATGAGCAGTTCTTC
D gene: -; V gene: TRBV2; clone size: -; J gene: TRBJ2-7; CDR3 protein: CASSRNQGREQYF; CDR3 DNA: TGTGCCAGCAGTCGGAATCAGGGCCGAGAGCAGTACTTC
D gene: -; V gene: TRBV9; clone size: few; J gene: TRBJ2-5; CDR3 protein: CASSVEGGYYLQETQYF; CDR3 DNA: TGTGCCAGCAGCGTAGAGGGGGGCTATTACCTTCAAGAGACCCAGTACTTC
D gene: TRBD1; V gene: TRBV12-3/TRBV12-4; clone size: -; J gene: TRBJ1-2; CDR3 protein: CASNDRGTGYTF; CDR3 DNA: TGTGCCAGCAACGACAGGGGAACTGGCTACACCTTC
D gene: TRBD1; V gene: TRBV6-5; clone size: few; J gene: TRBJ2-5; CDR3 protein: CASSYEHGGTGIKAQYF; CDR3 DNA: TGTGCCAGCAGTTACGAACACGGAGGGACAGGGATTAAGGCCCAGTACTTC
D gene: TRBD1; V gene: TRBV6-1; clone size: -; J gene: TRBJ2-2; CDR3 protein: CASSTGGVGELFF; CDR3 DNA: TGTGCCAGCAGTACAGGGGGAGTCGGGGAGCTGTTTTTT
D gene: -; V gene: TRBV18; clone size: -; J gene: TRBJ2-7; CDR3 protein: CASSPYGEYEQYF; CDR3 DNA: TGTGCCAGCTCACCGTACGGAGAATACGAGCAGTACTTC
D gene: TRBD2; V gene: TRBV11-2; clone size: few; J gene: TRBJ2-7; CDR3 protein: CASSLYGGYRTYEQYF; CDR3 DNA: TGTGCCAGCAGCTTATACGGGGGGTACCGAACCTACGAGCAGTACTTC
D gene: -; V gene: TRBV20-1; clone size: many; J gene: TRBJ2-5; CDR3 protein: CSARRPLGQGTQYF; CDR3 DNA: TGCAGTGCCCGTCGGCCCTTGGGACAAGGGACCCAGTACTTC
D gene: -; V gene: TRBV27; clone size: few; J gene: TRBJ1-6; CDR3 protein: CASRAGGSPLHF; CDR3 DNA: TGTGCCAGTAGGGCGGGAGGTTCACCCCTCCACTTT
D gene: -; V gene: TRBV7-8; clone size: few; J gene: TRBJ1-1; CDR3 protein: CASSSSPGSSMVAFF; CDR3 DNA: TGTGCCAGCAGCTCCTCCCCGGGATCATCCATGGTAGCTTTCTTT
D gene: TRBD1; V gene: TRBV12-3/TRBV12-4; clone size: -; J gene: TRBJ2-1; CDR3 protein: CASSPHDRAAIFF; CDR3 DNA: TGTGCCAGCAGCCCACATGACAGGGCAGCGATTTTCTTC
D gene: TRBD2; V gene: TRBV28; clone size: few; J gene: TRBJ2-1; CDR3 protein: CASTFGLAGLNEQFF; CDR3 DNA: TGTGCCAGCACCTTCGGACTAGCGGGACTCAATGAGCAGTTCTTC
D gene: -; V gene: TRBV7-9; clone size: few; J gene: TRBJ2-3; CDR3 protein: CASSADWADTQYF; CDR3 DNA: TGTGCCAGCAGCGCTGATTGGGCAGATACGCAGTATTTT
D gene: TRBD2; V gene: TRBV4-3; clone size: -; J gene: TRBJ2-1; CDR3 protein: CASSQDRTSGSYNEQFF; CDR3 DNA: TGCGCCAGCAGCCAAGACCGGACTAGCGGGAGTTACAATGAGCAGTTCTTC
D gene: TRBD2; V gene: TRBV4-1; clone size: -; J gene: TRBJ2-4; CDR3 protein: CASSQDRYRTSGGADIQYF; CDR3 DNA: TGCGCCAGCAGCCAAGATCGGTACCGGACTAGCGGGGGGGCGGACATTCAGTACTTC
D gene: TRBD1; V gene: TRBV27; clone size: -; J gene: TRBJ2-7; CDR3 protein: CASRPPGQGPYEQYF; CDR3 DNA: TGTGCCAGCAGGCCCCCGGGACAGGGTCCCTACGAGCAGTACTTC
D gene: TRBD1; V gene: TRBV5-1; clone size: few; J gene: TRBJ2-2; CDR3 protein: CASSLRADRGSTGELFF; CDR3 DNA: TGCGCCAGCAGCTTGAGAGCGGACAGGGGGAGCACCGGGGAGCTGTTTTTT
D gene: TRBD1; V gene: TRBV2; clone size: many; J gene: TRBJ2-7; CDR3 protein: CASSERLTGAREQYF; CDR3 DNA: TGTGCCAGCAGTGAAAGGTTGACAGGGGCCCGCGAGCAGTACTTC
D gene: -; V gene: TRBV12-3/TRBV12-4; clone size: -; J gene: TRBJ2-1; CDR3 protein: CASRTGLSFDEQFF; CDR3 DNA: TGTGCCAGCAGGACGGGACTGAGTTTTGATGAGCAGTTCTTC
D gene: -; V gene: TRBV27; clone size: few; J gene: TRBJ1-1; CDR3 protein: CASSFFPGVNTEAFF; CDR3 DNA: TGTGCCAGCAGTTTTTTCCCGGGAGTGAACACTGAAGCTTTCTTT
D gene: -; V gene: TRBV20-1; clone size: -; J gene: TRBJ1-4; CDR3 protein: CSANGRGEKLFF; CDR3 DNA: TGCAGTGCTAACGGACGCGGTGAAAAACTGTTTTTT
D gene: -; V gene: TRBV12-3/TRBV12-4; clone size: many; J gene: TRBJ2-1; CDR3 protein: CASTPLRDNEQFF; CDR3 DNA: TGTGCCAGCACCCCCCTGCGGGACAATGAGCAGTTCTTC
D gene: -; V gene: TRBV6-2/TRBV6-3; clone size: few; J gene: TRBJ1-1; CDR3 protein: CASSPWTGSMNTEAFF; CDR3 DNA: TGTGCCAGCAGCCCCTGGACCGGGAGCATGAACACTGAAGCTTTCTTT
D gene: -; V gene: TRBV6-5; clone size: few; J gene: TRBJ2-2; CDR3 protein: CASKIGGGRNTGELFF; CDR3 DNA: TGTGCCAGCAAAATTGGGGGGGGGCGAAACACCGGGGAGCTGTTTTTT
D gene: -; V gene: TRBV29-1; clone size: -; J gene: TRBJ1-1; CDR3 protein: CSARPFMNTEAFF; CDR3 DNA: TGCAGCGCCCGACCCTTCATGAACACTGAAGCTTTCTTT
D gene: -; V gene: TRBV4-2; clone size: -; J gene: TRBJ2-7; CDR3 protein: CASSQEGALAIHSYEQYF; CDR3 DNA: TGTGCCAGCAGCCAAGAGGGGGCCCTAGCGATCCACTCCTACGAGCAGTACTTC
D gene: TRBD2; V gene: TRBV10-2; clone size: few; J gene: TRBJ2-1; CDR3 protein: CASSVLAGGPGTYNEQFF; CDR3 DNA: TGCGCCAGCAGTGTTCTAGCGGGAGGGCCAGGTACCTACAATGAGCAGTTCTTC
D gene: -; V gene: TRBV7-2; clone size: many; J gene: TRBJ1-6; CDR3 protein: CASSLGSTGRWHSPLHF; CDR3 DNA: TGTGCCAGCAGCTTAGGATCGACAGGACGATGGCATTCACCCCTCCACTTT
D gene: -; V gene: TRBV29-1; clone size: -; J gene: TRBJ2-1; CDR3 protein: CSVGAHGNEQFF; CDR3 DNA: TGCAGCGTTGGTGCCCACGGAAATGAGCAGTTCTTC
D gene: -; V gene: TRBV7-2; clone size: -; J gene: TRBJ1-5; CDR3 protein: CASSLGSAFSGQPQHF; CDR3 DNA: TGTGCCAGCAGCTTAGGATCGGCGTTCAGCGGCCAGCCCCAGCATTTT
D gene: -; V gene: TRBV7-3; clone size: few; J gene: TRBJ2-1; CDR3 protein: CASSVKGGNEQFF; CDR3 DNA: TGTGCCAGCAGCGTAAAGGGGGGCAATGAGCAGTTCTTC
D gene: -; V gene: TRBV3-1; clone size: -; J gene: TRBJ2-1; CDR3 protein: CASSPLPGEQFF; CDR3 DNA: TGTGCCAGCAGCCCCCTCCCTGGGGAGCAGTTCTTC
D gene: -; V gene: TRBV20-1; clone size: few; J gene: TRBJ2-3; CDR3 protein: CSARIGGTTGPYF; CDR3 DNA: TGCAGTGCTAGAATAGGAGGGACAACAGGGCCGTATTTT
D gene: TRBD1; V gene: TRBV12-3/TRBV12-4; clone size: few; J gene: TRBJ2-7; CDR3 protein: CASSRQGWEQYF; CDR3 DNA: TGTGCCAGCAGCCGACAGGGATGGGAGCAGTACTTC
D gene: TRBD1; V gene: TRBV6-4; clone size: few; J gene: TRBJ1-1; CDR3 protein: CASSERAGGLEAFF; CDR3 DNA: TGTGCCAGCAGTGAAAGAGCAGGGGGCTTGGAAGCTTTCTTT
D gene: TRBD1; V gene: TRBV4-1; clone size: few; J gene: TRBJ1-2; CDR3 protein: CASSQDWGTGMEGYTF; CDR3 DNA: TGCGCCAGCAGCCAAGATTGGGGGACAGGGATGGAAGGCTACACCTTC
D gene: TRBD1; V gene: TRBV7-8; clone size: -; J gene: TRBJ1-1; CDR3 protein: CASSRRDRGEAFF; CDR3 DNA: TGTGCCAGCAGTCGAAGAGACAGGGGTGAAGCTTTCTTT
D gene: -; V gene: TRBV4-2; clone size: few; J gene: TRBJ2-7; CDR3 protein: CASSQEKSVAYEQYF; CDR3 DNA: TGTGCCAGCAGCCAAGAAAAATCGGTAGCCTACGAGCAGTACTTC
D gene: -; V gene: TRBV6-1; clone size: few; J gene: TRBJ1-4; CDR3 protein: CASGQTATNEKLFF; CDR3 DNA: TGTGCCAGCGGACAGACTGCAACTAATGAAAAACTGTTTTTT
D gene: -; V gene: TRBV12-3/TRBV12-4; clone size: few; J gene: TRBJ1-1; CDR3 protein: CASSFSGRDTEAFF; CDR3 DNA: TGTGCCAGCAGTTTTAGCGGGCGAGACACTGAAGCTTTCTTT
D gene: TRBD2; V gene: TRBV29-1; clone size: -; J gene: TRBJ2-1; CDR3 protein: CSGSGTSANEQFF; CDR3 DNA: TGCAGCGGCTCCGGGACTAGCGCCAATGAGCAGTTCTTC
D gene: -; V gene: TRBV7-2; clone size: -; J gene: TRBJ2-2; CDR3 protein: CASSLGWTTTGELFF; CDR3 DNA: TGTGCCAGCAGCTTAGGTTGGACAACCACCGGGGAGCTGTTTTTT
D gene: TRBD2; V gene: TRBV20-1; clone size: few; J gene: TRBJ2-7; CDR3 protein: CSALADYEQYF; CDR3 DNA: TGCAGTGCGCTAGCGGACTACGAGCAGTACTTC
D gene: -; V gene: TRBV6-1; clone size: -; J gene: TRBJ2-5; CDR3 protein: CASIVGSEETQYF; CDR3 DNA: TGTGCCAGCATTGTAGGCAGCGAAGAGACCCAGTACTTC
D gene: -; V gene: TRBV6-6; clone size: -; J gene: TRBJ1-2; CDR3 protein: CASSYLQSNYGYTF; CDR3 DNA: TGTGCCAGCAGTTATCTGCAATCTAACTATGGCTACACCTTC
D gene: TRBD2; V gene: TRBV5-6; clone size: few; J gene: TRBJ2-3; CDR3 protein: CASSWGPGLASYTQYF; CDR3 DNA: TGTGCCAGCAGCTGGGGACCGGGACTAGCGTCTTATACGCAGTATTTT
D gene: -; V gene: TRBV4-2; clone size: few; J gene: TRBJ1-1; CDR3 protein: CASMFKANTEAFF; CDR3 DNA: TGTGCCAGTATGTTTAAGGCGAACACTGAAGCTTTCTTT
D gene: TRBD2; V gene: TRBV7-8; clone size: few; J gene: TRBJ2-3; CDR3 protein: CASSNMGGFTDTQYF; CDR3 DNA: TGTGCCAGCAGCAACATGGGGGGGTTCACAGATACGCAGTATTTT
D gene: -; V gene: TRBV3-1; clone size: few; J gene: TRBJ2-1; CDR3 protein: CASSQGTTAYNEQFF; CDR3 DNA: TGTGCCAGCAGCCAAGGGACCACGGCCTACAATGAGCAGTTCTTC
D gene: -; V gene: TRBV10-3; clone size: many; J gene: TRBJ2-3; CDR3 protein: CATGGATDTQYF; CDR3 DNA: TGTGCCACCGGGGGCGCCACAGATACGCAGTATTTT
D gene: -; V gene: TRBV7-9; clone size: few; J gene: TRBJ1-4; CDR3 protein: CASSSISEGGHEKLFF; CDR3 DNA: TGTGCCAGCAGCTCTATATCAGAGGGTGGCCACGAAAAACTGTTTTTT